The source of this TCR beta chain is a study of blood T cell repertoires in COVID-19. In the authors' workflow: From reference gene primer amplification, estimates of nucleated cell counts were derived. Some clones are missing from TCRdb's copy, which holds only in-frame ones; the method was immunoSEQ multiplex PCR. V and J calls and clone size are as listed in that table; D and trimming were resolved from the DNA. The sample has about 200,000 clones; 85% to 90% are singletons. The sample comprised peripheral blood. The receptor comes from a man aged 45 to 65 with acute or convalescent COVID-19.

CDR3: CAREGVLKNIQYF. CDR3 bases: TGTGCCAGAGAGGGGGTACTCAAAAACATTCAGTACTTC. The rearrangement joins TRBV27 to TRBJ2-4; D is possibly TRBD1 (6 bases). CDR1 is MNHEY and CDR2 is SMNVEV in the germline V gene (reference sequence). The CDR3 runs 13 residues. V lost 9 bases and J lost 3, with 12 bases in between.